These T cell receptor beta chains were read from a single sample in a study of long-term antiretroviral therapy in people with HIV. TCRdb's copy holds only in-frame clones and misses some; the assay was immunoSEQ multiplex PCR. The sample has around 26,000 clones, about 80% seen once. The sample consisted of unsorted PBMCs, taken 1.1 years before starting antiretroviral therapy. Receptor source: a woman aged 40 to 55 with HIV. Each CDR3 is given with its conserved first and last residue. A D gene is named only where the DNA matches it firmly. The size field is filled for only some rows; it gives once, few, many or a size class.

D,V,size,J,DNA,CDR3
.,TRBV30,.,TRBJ1-5,TGTGCCTGGAGGAACGGGACGCAAAATCAGCCCCAGCATTTT,CAWRNGTQNQPQHF
.,TRBV10-1,few,TRBJ2-7,TGCGCCAGCAGTGACGGGTGGACCTACGAGCAGTACTTC,CASSDGWTYEQYF
.,TRBV7-9,.,TRBJ2-7,TGTGCCAGCAGCCCCTTAGGGTTCTACGAGCAGTACTTC,CASSPLGFYEQYF
.,TRBV6-4,.,TRBJ2-7,TGTGCCAGCAGTGAGGGTCTAACCTACGAGCAGTACTTC,CASSEGLTYEQYF
.,TRBV5-1,.,TRBJ2-2,TGCGCCAGCAGCTTAATGGAACCGAACACCGGGGAGCTGTTTTTT,CASSLMEPNTGELFF
.,TRBV5-8,.,TRBJ1-1,TGTGCCAGCAGCTTGGCGACGAACACTGAAGCTTTCTTT,CASSLATNTEAFF
TRBD1,TRBV7-2,medium-sized,TRBJ1-1,TGTGCCAGCAGCTTAATCGAGGGGGCGCCTGAAGCTTTCTTT,CASSLIEGAPEAFF
.,TRBV5-1,.,TRBJ1-1,TGCGCCAGCAGCGTCCAGGGTGAGTGGGCTTTCTTT,CASSVQGEWAFF
.,TRBV5-1,.,TRBJ2-2,TGCGCCAGCAGCTTGAGCGGATGGGGATCCACCGGGGAGCTGTTTTTT,CASSLSGWGSTGELFF
.,TRBV10-3,.,TRBJ2-3,TGTGCCGTAGCCGGGACTAGCACAGATACGCAGTATTTT,CAVAGTSTDTQYF